This record covers a single T cell receptor (beta chain). CDR3 length equals 16 residues. Germline V CDR1 and CDR2: MNHEY, SVGAGI. V was pared by 0 bases and J by 7 bases, with 15 bases between. The sample comes from a study of blood T cell repertoires in COVID-19. Across the study: The United States, Italy and Spain were the sources of the acute and convalescent COVID-19 samples. Sources were T cells, B-cell-depleted T cells, or PBMCs; the material itself was cDNA or gDNA.

Original processing methods: Reference gene primers were amplified, and this amplification served to estimate nucleated cell counts. This table comes from immunoSEQ multiplex PCR, and its TCRdb copy is limited to in-frame clones, with some not included. That table supplies the V and J calls and clone size; D and trimming were determined from the DNA. The sample holds about 370,000 clones, about 89% seen once. The clonotype comes from a woman aged 30 to 39 with COVID-19, enrolled during active disease. Sequencing was carried out using peripheral blood. The V call is TRBV6-5, the J call TRBJ1-4; D gene ambiguous. The CDR3 is CASSYSIAPVGEKLFF. The CDR3 DNA sequence: TGTGCCAGCAGTTACTCAATCGCGCCGGTTGGTGAAAAACTGTTTTTT.